One and the same sample provided the 26 T cell receptor delta chains below, sequenced in a study of gamma delta lymphoproliferative disorders and STAT genes. TCRdb redid clone calling on the multiplex PCR reads using CATT. The sample consists of around 3,700 delta-chain clones, about 1% of them appearing once. Genomic DNA from isolated PBMCs served as the sequencing template. Specimen: blood. These receptors originate from a human donor in good health.

This clone was seen only a few times. It is likely a read error: a sequence one base away is far more abundant. The V and J genes are TRDV1 and TRDJ1; the match to TRDD3 covers 12 bases. This CDR3 contains 22 residues. Germline V gives CDR1 TSWWSYY, CDR2 QGS. V lost 4 bases and J lost 1; bases outside the gene matches: 22. In DNA form, the CDR3 reads TGTGCTCTTGGGGGCTCCTCGAATACATTCGTACTGGGGGATACCTTCACCGATAAACTCATCTTT. This sequence encodes CALGGSSNTFVLGDTFTDKLIF.

Concerning this clone: A read error likely explains why the TCRdb protein, taken from a much larger clone, differs from this DNA's translation at residue 12; the protein shown is translated from the DNA. V is TRDV2 and J is TRDJ3; 9 bases match TRDD3. Germline V gene data show CDR1 as GEAIGNYY and CDR2 as EKD. The CDR3 consists of 21 residues. Unmatched junction bases numbered 12, after V lost 1 base and J lost 0 bases. CDR3 bases: TGTGCCTGTGACACAATAGCCGGGGATACGCGATGCTCCTGGGACACCCGACAGATGTTTTTC. This sequence encodes CACDTIAGDTRCSWDTRQMFF.

Ten or more counts support this clone. A much larger clone differs from this one at a single base, so this may be a read error. Different DNA sequences within this sample yield the same CDR3. V gene TRDV2 combines with J gene TRDJ1; TRDD3 agrees at 9 bases. The CDR3 is made up of 17 amino acids. Germline CDR1 is GEAIGNYY and CDR2 is EKD. The V segment lost 2 bases and the J segment 1 base; nucleotides outside the gene matches: 10. CDR3 in amino acids: CACDKVGTGGVTDKLIF. CDR3 coding DNA: TGTGCCTGTGACAAGGTAGGTACTGGGGGAGTCACCGATAAACTCATCTTT.

A note on this clone: A far larger clone is one base from this, pointing to a likely read error. The sample holds other DNA sequences that translate to the same CDR3. The chain carries TRDV2 and TRDJ1; a weak D match, TRDD2 (6 bases). Looked up from germline, CDR1 is GEAIGNYY and CDR2 is EKD. This CDR3 is built from 20 residues. The CDR3 sequence is CACDTLAHGLPEEPTDKLIF. The CDR3 coding sequence is TGCGCCTGTGACACCCTAGCTCACGGCCTTCCCGAGGAACCCACCGATAAACTCATCTTT.

To note about this clone: TCRdb's entry gives the protein of a much larger clone, which mismatches this DNA's translation at residue 3, likely from a read error; the protein reported here is translated from the DNA. V usage is TRAV29/DV5 and J usage is TRDJ1; the match to TRDD3 covers 12 bases. Germline loops: CDR1 NSMFDY, CDR2 ISSIKDK. This CDR3 region has 14 residues. The CDR3 spells CSALHWGIPDKLIF. The CDR3 coding sequence is TGCAGTGCACTTCACTGGGGGATACCCGATAAACTCATCTTT.

As for this clone: This DNA's translation and the protein TCRdb lists, from a much larger clone, do not match at residue 8, likely due to a read error; the protein shown is translated from the DNA. The CDR3 sequence: CACDTPTEGKNDKLIF. Written as DNA, the CDR3 is TGTGCCTGTGACACCCCTACTGAGGGCAAGAATGATAAACTCATCTTT. The rearrangement links TRDV2 to TRDJ1; weak D call: TRDD2 (5 bases). CDR3 length: 16 amino acids. Germline CDR1 GEAIGNYY, CDR2 EKD. Trimming left V 0 bases short and J 5 bases short, with 18 bases between.

The rearrangement joins TRDV2 to TRDJ1; 9 bases are shared with TRDD3. Germline V gene data show CDR1 as GEAIGNYY and CDR2 as EKD. V shed 3 bases and J 0 bases; nucleotides not matched to a gene: 7. The CDR3 loop spans 16 amino acids. CDR3 bases: TGTGCCTGTGACGGCATGGGGGATAGAAACACCGATAAACTCATCTTT. Translation gives CACDGMGDRNTDKLIF.

Regarding this clone: For this DNA, TCRdb reports the protein of a much larger clone, which diverges at residue 5, most likely from a read error; the protein presented here is translated directly from the DNA. This chain connects TRDV2 to TRDJ3, with TRDD3 identical over 13 bases. The CDR3 runs 19 residues. The junction had 2 bases not matched to a gene; V was cut back by 0 bases and J by 1 base. Germline V gives CDR1 GEAIGNYY, CDR2 EKD. CDR3 DNA sequence: TGTGCCTGTGACACCGTACTGGGGGATACGTCCTGGGACACCCGACAGATGTTTTTC. Translated: CACDTVLGDTSWDTRQMFF.

This clone was seen more than once but under ten times. V usage is TRDV2 and J usage is TRDJ1; 12 bases line up with TRDD3. CDR1 GEAIGNYY and CDR2 EKD come from the germline V gene. J gave up 0 bases and V 3 bases, and 10 bases lay outside the gene matches. CDR3 length: 18 amino acids. This CDR3 is CACDEVLGDTVNTDKLIF. The CDR3 bases are TGTGCCTGTGACGAAGTACTGGGGGATACCGTGAACACCGATAAACTCATCTTT.

There are a few counts of this clone. This DNA's translation differs at residue 6 from TCRdb's protein, which comes from a much larger clone; a read error is likely, and the protein shown is translated from the DNA. The chain is built from TRDV2 and TRDJ1; a weak D match, TRDD2 (6 bases). CDR1 is GEAIGNYY and CDR2 is EKD in the germline V gene. Trimming removed 0 bases at V and 1 base at J, with 26 bases between. The CDR3 runs to 20 residues. The CDR3 bases are TGTGCCTGTGACACCCCAGCTCACGGCCTTCCCGAGGAACCCACCGATAAACTCATCTTT. Its translation: CACDTPAHGLPEEPTDKLIF.

Comment on this clone: Only one base separates this from a far larger clonotype, so it likely reflects a read error. The same CDR3 is also encoded by other DNA sequences in this sample. V gene TRDV2 combines with J gene TRDJ1, with TRDD3 identical over 8 bases. Germline V gene sequence: CDR1 GEAIGNYY, CDR2 EKD. Losses at the gene ends were 3 bases for V and 11 bases for J; bases not matched to a gene: 13. The CDR3 is made up of 14 amino acids. CDR3 DNA sequence: TGTGCCTGTGACTCCATACTGGGGGCCGAAAAGCTCATCTTT. Translating it yields CACDSILGAEKLIF.

Notes on this clone: Relative to the germline gene, one junction end is altered; a read error may explain this. Other DNA sequences within the sample encode an identical CDR3. The chain couples TRDV2 to TRDJ1; D possibly corresponds to TRDD2 (5 bases). Germline V gives CDR1 GEAIGNYY, CDR2 EKD. This CDR3 has 15 amino acids. CDR3 sequence: CACDTLLTSGDKPIF. The CDR3 DNA is TGTGCCTGTGACACCCTCCTAACTTCGGGCGATAAACCCATCTTT.

This clone has just a few counts. A far larger clone differs by one base, so this is likely a read error. The same CDR3 also results from other DNA sequences found in this sample. The chain joins TRDV2 to TRDJ1; D is undetermined. V dropped 0 bases and J dropped 0 bases, with 13 bases sitting between them. From germline, CDR1 is GEAIGNYY and CDR2 EKD. The CDR3 covers 16 residues. This chain's CDR3 is CACDTLGDSYTDKLIF. The CDR3 DNA follows: TGTGCCTGTGACACCTTGGGAGACTCGTACACCGATAAACTCATCTTT.

This clone was counted a few times. The protein in TCRdb stems from a much larger clone and differs at residue 4 from this DNA's translation, likely a read error; here the protein is translated from the DNA. The chain recombines TRDV2 with TRDJ1, with 8 bases that match TRDD3. The CDR3 sequence is 21 residues long. Germline values: CDR1 GEAIGNYY, CDR2 EKD. The CDR3 DNA is TGTGCCTGTGGCACCGTTTCTACAAGAACCTCCCGGGGGATAAAAACCGATAAACTCATCTTT. This sequence encodes CACGTVSTRTSRGIKTDKLIF.

This clone was picked up a small number of times. This likely traces to a read error, being one base from a far larger clone. Other DNA sequences in the same sample also yield this CDR3. The chain combines TRDV2 with TRDJ1; possibly TRDD3 for D (5 bases). CDR3 length: 20 amino acids. The ends were cut back, 0 bases at V and 2 bases at J, with 27 bases in the middle. Germline CDR1 and CDR2: GEAIGNYY and EKD. As DNA, the CDR3 is TGTGCCTGTGACACCGTGAGGTCAGCTGGGACCCGGCGGGGGACCGATAAACTCATCTTT. It encodes CACDTVRSAGTRRGTDKLIF.

The assigned J gene is TRDJ1, but the V gene is uncalled; the D call in the table, TRDD3, was not verified against the DNA. This CDR3 spans 20 amino acids. CDR3 sequence reads: CACVPLPPLGDQVTTDKLIF. In nucleotides, the CDR3 is TGTGCCTGTGTACCGCTCCCTCCTCTGGGGGACCAAGTTACCACCGATAAACTCATCTTT.

There are a few counts of this clone. The rearrangement links TRDV2 to TRDJ3; 11 bases map to TRDD3. V shed 3 bases, J shed 0 bases, and the junction held 12 bases outside the gene matches. CDR1 GEAIGNYY and CDR2 EKD come from the germline V gene. The CDR3 runs to 21 residues. The CDR3, as DNA: TGTGCCTGTGACGGCATGGGGGATACGGGGCCGAGCTCCTGGGACACCCGACAGATGTTTTTC. It yields the protein CACDGMGDTGPSSWDTRQMFF.

The table lists this clone with a few counts. This is likely an artifact of a read error, given a far larger clone one base away. Other DNA sequences in this sample translate to the same CDR3. The chain recombines TRDV2 with TRDJ1, with 9 bases fitting TRDD3. This CDR3 comprises 17 residues. Germline CDR1 and CDR2: GEAIGNYY and EKD. The CDR3 region has the DNA TGCGCCTGTGACTCCCTATTGGGGGATAGTTACACCGATAAACTCATCTTT. Translation gives CACDSLLGDSYTDKLIF.

This clone was detected only a few times. A far larger clone is one nucleotide away, so this likely arose from a read error. This CDR3 is also generated by other DNA sequences in the sample. This chain joins TRDV2 and TRDJ1; D possibly corresponds to TRDD3 (6 bases). Germline CDR1 and CDR2: GEAIGNYY and EKD. The CDR3 loop spans 20 amino acids. This CDR3 is CACEALPLIRRGTYTDKLIF. The CDR3 DNA sequence: TGTGCCTGTGAAGCCCTCCCCTTGATACGTAGGGGGACCTACACTGATAAACTCATCTTT.

This clone showed up just a few times. TCRdb's protein for this DNA is that of a much larger clone and differs from the translation at residue 13, likely a read error; the protein shown is the DNA translation. This sequence joins TRDV2 and TRDJ1; TRDD3 matches 11 bases. Per the germline V gene, CDR1 is GEAIGNYY and CDR2 is EKD. This CDR3 region has 14 residues. The DNA for the CDR3 is TGTGCCTGTGACGCCCTGGGGGATACTGGTAAACTCACCTTT. Protein: CACDALGDTGKLTF.

This clone was recorded a few times. Translating this DNA gives a protein that differs at residues 9 and 13 from the TCRdb one, which belongs to a much larger clone; a read error is likely, and the protein shown is this translation. The chain joins TRDV2 to TRDJ3, with D perhaps TRDD1 or TRDD3 (5 bases each). The germline gives CDR1 GEAIGNYY, CDR2 EKD. V lost 1 base, J lost 2 bases, and 23 bases lay in between. The CDR3 sequence is 21 residues long. CDR3 region: CACDTIAGGTRSPWDTRQMFF. DNA for the CDR3: TGTGCCTGTGACACAATAGCCGGGGGTACGCGAAGCCCCTGGGACACCCGACAGATGTTTTTC.

A remark on this clone: The TCRdb protein, from a much larger clone, departs from this DNA's translation at residue 3, likely by read error; the protein shown derives from the DNA. The genes are TRDV2 and TRDJ3; TRDD3 matches 13 bases. This CDR3 spans 21 amino acids. Germline V gene data show CDR1 as GEAIGNYY and CDR2 as EKD. The CDR3 DNA reads as TGTGCCCGTGACACCAAACTGGGGGATACGCGGAGGCCCTGGGACACCCGACAGATGTTTTTC. It is translated as CARDTKLGDTRRPWDTRQMFF.

Of note for this clone: A far larger clone is one base from this, pointing to a likely read error. Other nucleotide sequences from this sample produce the same CDR3. The chain is built from TRDV2 and TRDJ1; 7 bases align to TRDD3. Germline V gene lookup returns CDR1 GEAIGNYY and CDR2 EKD. The trim removed 0 bases at V and 2 bases at J, leaving 14 bases unmatched. The CDR3 has 18 residues. The CDR3 sequence is CACDTAGGYGGMTDKLIF. CDR3 DNA: TGTGCCTGTGACACCGCTGGAGGATACGGTGGCATGACCGATAAACTCATCTTT.

The rearrangement joins TRDV1 to TRDJ1, with a weak D call TRDD2 (5 bases). The CDR3 runs to 21 residues. Germline CDR1 and CDR2: TSWWSYY and QGS. Trimming took off 4 bases at V and 0 bases at J, with 30 bases between the two ends. The CDR3 region is CALGAQTAYTVFPPYTDKLIF. In DNA form, the CDR3 reads TGTGCTCTTGGGGCCCAAACTGCCTACACGGTATTCCCCCCGTACACCGATAAACTCATCTTT.

This clone was seen a handful of times. TCRdb lists the protein of a much larger clone for this DNA, which differs at residue 18, so this is likely a read error; the protein given here is translated from the DNA itself. The V and J genes are TRDV2 and TRDJ1; 12 nucleotides align to TRDD3. Germline CDR1 GEAIGNYY, CDR2 EKD. This CDR3 contains 19 residues. The CDR3 protein is CACDTILGDTSFDTDKLTF. CDR3 in DNA: TGTGCCTGTGACACCATACTGGGGGATACCTCATTCGACACCGATAAACTCACCTTT.

Note on this clone: Translating this DNA gives a protein that differs at residue 14 from the TCRdb one, which belongs to a much larger clone; a read error is likely, and the protein shown is this translation. V is TRDV2 and J is TRDJ1; TRDD3 matches at 12 bases. V lost 0 bases, J lost 3 bases, and 13 bases stayed unmatched. Germline values: CDR1 GEAIGNYY, CDR2 EKD. The CDR3 spans 19 residues. The CDR3 here is CACDTVPSGGYDQADKLIF. The CDR3 DNA sequence: TGTGCCTGTGACACCGTTCCATCTGGGGGATACGATCAGGCCGATAAACTCATCTTT.